This TCR beta chain was found in a study of cytomegalovirus exposure and HLA in healthy donors. Study in general: Findings of an earlier analysis included 117 million unique TCR beta sequences from some 200 million T cells. From HLA-typed donors, an early data release held 70 million to 95 million unique TCRs.

CDR3 length: 16 residues. Germline values: CDR1 SGHRS, CDR2 YFSETQ. V shed 0 bases and J shed 4 bases, with 17 bases lying between them. 13 Jbeta primers and 60 Vbeta primers were used for the PCR. Repertoires were generated with immunoSEQ multiplex PCR, while TCRdb's copy carries only in-frame clones and drops some. Found here are about 190,000 clones, roughly four fifths of them singletons; the top ten hold more than 3%. As regards this clone: The antigen is not known.

Whole-study results and caveats: The authors later found TCR association rates varying by HLA locus, with DRB1 most and HLA-C fewest. It was only CMV serostatus that was available as immune exposure information.

The sample consisted of PBMCs. This sequence was found in a man aged 40-49 years in good health and CMV-seropositive. This sequence joins TRBV5-1 and TRBJ2-7, with a tentative D call TRBD2 (6 bases). The CDR3 DNA reads as TGCGCCAGCAGCTTGGGGACTACCACCCTATTTTACGAGCAGTACTTC. Its protein is CASSLGTTTLFYEQYF.